These T cell receptor beta chains were read from a single sample in a study of cytomegalovirus exposure and HLA in healthy donors. The assay was immunoSEQ multiplex PCR, and TCRdb's table has in-frame clones only and misses some. The sample lists roughly 150,000 clones; approximately 80% were seen once. The source material was PBMCs. The receptors here all came from a woman younger than 35 in good health and CMV-seronegative. Both conserved end residues are part of each CDR3. D genes are given only for firm matches. The listing skips clone size in some rows; elsewhere it reads once, few, many or a size class.

length	V	size	D	J	DNA	CDR3
18	TRBV21-1	.	.	TRBJ1-5	TGTGCCAGCAGCAAATCTCAGGTCGAGCTATATAGCAATCAGCCCCAGCATTTT	CASSKSQVELYSNQPQHF
15	TRBV10-1	.	TRBD1	TRBJ1-2	TGCGCCAGCAGTAAGACAGGGATGGATAGCAGTGGCTACACCTTC	CASSKTGMDSSGYTF
16	TRBV19	.	TRBD1	TRBJ1-2	TGTGCCAGTAGTACGACGCAAACAGGGGGCGGCTATGGCTACACCTTC	CASSTTQTGGGYGYTF
16	TRBV4-1	.	TRBD1	TRBJ1-3	TGCGCCAGCAGCCAAGATGACAGGGGGCTTGGAAACACCATATATTTT	CASSQDDRGLGNTIYF
15	TRBV19	.	TRBD1	TRBJ1-1	TGTGCCAGTACCCATAGGACAGGCCCGAACACTGAAGCTTTCTTT	CASTHRTGPNTEAFF
15	TRBV7-9	once	TRBD1	TRBJ2-3	TGTTCCAGCAGCTGGGACAGGGGACACACGGATACGCAGTATTTT	CSSSWDRGHTDTQYF
20	TRBV4-1	.	TRBD1	TRBJ2-6	TGCGCCAGCAGCCCCGGGCAGGGAGGACAGGGGAACTCTGGGGCCAACGTCCTGACTTTC	CASSPGQGGQGNSGANVLTF
14	TRBV2	.	TRBD2	TRBJ2-7	TGTGCCAGCAGCCCGGGACTAGTTGTAAACGAGCAGTACTTC	CASSPGLVVNEQYF
15	TRBV5-1	.	TRBD1	TRBJ1-2	TGCGCCAGCAGCCAAACGACAGGGTCTAACTATGGCTACACCTTC	CASSQTTGSNYGYTF
17	TRBV19	.	.	TRBJ2-2	TGTGCCAGTAGTACGGGACCCGGACAGACGAACACCGGGGAGCTGTTTTTT	CASSTGPGQTNTGELFF
16	TRBV5-4	.	.	TRBJ2-2	TGTGCCAGCAGCTTGGCCGCAGAAACGAACACCGGGGAGCTGTTTTTT	CASSLAAETNTGELFF
14	TRBV10-3	.	TRBD1	TRBJ1-5	TGTGCCATCAGGGGACAGGGGAGCAATCAGCCCCAGCATTTT	CAIRGQGSNQPQHF
14	TRBV4-2	medium-sized	.	TRBJ1-1	TGTGCCAGCAGCCTGGACGTGACGGGGACTGAAGCTTTCTTT	CASSLDVTGTEAFF
13	TRBV6-5	.	TRBD1	TRBJ2-7	TGTGCCAGCGGACAGGGGGCGAATTACGAGCAGTACTTC	CASGQGANYEQYF
16	TRBV6-6	.	TRBD2	TRBJ2-2	TGTGCCAGCAGTTACCGGCGACTAGCGGAGGGCGGGGAGCTGTTTTTT	CASSYRRLAEGGELFF
13	TRBV29-1	.	.	TRBJ1-3	TGCAGCGTACAGGGATTCTCTGGAAACACCATATATTTT	CSVQGFSGNTIYF
14	TRBV5-6	.	TRBD1	TRBJ2-3	TGTGCCAGCAGCCCCGGACAGGGTTTAGATACGCAGTATTTT	CASSPGQGLDTQYF
17	TRBV2	.	TRBD1	TRBJ1-1	TGTGCCAGCAGTGTGGTTAGGGGGCGCGGTGGCTACACTGAAGCTTTCTTT	CASSVVRGRGGYTEAFF
15	TRBV5-8	.	TRBD1	TRBJ1-5	TGTGCCAGCAGCTTGGGGGACAGGGGGTCCCAGCCCCAGCATTTT	CASSLGDRGSQPQHF
19	TRBV14	.	.	TRBJ2-6	TGTGCCAGCAGCCCCCTGGGTAGGACAGCTTTCTCTGGGGCCAACGTCCTGACTTTC	CASSPLGRTAFSGANVLTF
15	TRBV5-6	.	.	TRBJ1-2	TGTGCCAGCAGCTTGATTTCTACCCAGGGTCATGGCTACACCTTC	CASSLISTQGHGYTF
14	TRBV9	.	.	TRBJ2-7	TGTGCCAGCAGCGTGGCGGAATCATCCTACGAGCAGTACTTC	CASSVAESSYEQYF
14	TRBV6-1	.	TRBD1	TRBJ1-1	TGTGCCAGCAGTGCAGACAGGGGCGACACTGAAGCTTTCTTT	CASSADRGDTEAFF
14	TRBV2	.	.	TRBJ1-5	TGTGCCAGCAGTAGGGGAAATAGCAATCAGCCCCAGCATTTT	CASSRGNSNQPQHF
12	TRBV19	.	TRBD1	TRBJ2-7	TGTGCCAGTAGCCCGTGGACAGGGGAGCAGTACTTC	CASSPWTGEQYF
17	TRBV19	.	TRBD2	TRBJ2-1	TGTGCCAGCACATATAGCGGGGGGGCATCCTCCTACAATGAGCAGTTCTTC	CASTYSGGASSYNEQFF
16	TRBV6-5	.	.	TRBJ1-2	TGTGCCAGCAGTTGGGCCCGAGACAGTAGTCGTTCAGGCTACACCTTC	CASSWARDSSRSGYTF
15	TRBV6-5	few	TRBD2	TRBJ2-7	TGTGCCAGCAGTTACTCTAGCGGGAGCTCCTACGAGCAGTACTTC	CASSYSSGSSYEQYF
13	TRBV28	.	.	TRBJ1-2	TGTGCCAGCAGGCGTAGGACACCCGATGGCTACACCTTC	CASRRRTPDGYTF
15	TRBV6-5	.	.	TRBJ1-1	TGTGCCAGCAGTTACGATCGGGGGGGGAACACTGAAGCTTTCTTT	CASSYDRGGNTEAFF
15	TRBV5-1	.	TRBD1	TRBJ1-1	TGCGCCAGCAGCTTGGCCGGCAGGGGGCGGGCTGAAGCTTTCTTT	CASSLAGRGRAEAFF
12	TRBV5-1	.	.	TRBJ1-1	TGCGCCAGCAGCTTGGCGGGTCGGGGAGCTTTCTTT	CASSLAGRGAFF
14	TRBV10-2	.	.	TRBJ1-1	TGCGCCAGCCGACTCACAGGTTCCGACACTGAAGCTTTCTTT	CASRLTGSDTEAFF
15	TRBV4-1	.	TRBD2	TRBJ2-1	TGCGCCAGCAGCCCTCTATGGACTAGCGGAAATGAGCAGTTCTTC	CASSPLWTSGNEQFF
18	TRBV5-1	.	.	TRBJ1-6	TGCGCCAGCAGCTTGACCCCCCTGACAGGCGCTTGGGTATCACCCCTCCACTTT	CASSLTPLTGAWVSPLHF
16	TRBV6-1	.	TRBD1	TRBJ2-3	TGTGCCAGCAGTGCCGGACAGGGGCATAGCACAGATACGCAGTATTTT	CASSAGQGHSTDTQYF
13	TRBV5-6	.	.	TRBJ2-5	TGTGCCAGCAGCTTGAAGAGGGCCGAGACCCAGTACTTC	CASSLKRAETQYF
13	TRBV7-9	.	TRBD1	TRBJ2-7	TGTGCCAGCAGCTGGGACAGCTCCTACGAGCAGTACTTC	CASSWDSSYEQYF
16	TRBV4-1	.	.	TRBJ1-1	TGCGCCAGCAGCCCCCGGACAGAATATAAGAACACTGAAGCTTTCTTT	CASSPRTEYKNTEAFF
15	TRBV6-1	.	TRBD2	TRBJ2-1	TGTGCCAGCAAGAGCGGGGGCCCCGCATGGAATGAGCAGTTCTTC	CASKSGGPAWNEQFF
15	TRBV9	.	.	TRBJ2-7	TGTGCCAGCAGCCAGGGCAGGCCTAGCTCCTACGAGCAGTACTTC	CASSQGRPSSYEQYF
17	TRBV29-1	.	.	TRBJ2-5	TGCAGCGTTGAAGGGGGAGGATGGGAATCGGGCCAAGAGACCCAGTACTTC	CSVEGGGWESGQETQYF
14	TRBV5-4	.	.	TRBJ2-7	TGTGCCAGCAGCGGCCCGCCTCCATCCTACGAGCAGTACTTC	CASSGPPPSYEQYF
12	TRBV6-1	.	.	TRBJ2-1	TGTGCCAGCAGTGAAGGAGGGGGGGGGCAGTTCTTC	CASSEGGGGQFF
14	TRBV11-3	.	TRBD1	TRBJ1-2	TGTGCCAGCAGCCCCGGGACAGCCCTCTATGGCTACACCTTC	CASSPGTALYGYTF
15	TRBV10-3	once	TRBD2	TRBJ2-1	TGTGCCATCAGTGAGTTCGGGGGGGCCCGAAATGAGCAGTTCTTC	CAISEFGGARNEQFF
16	TRBV4-1	.	TRBD1	TRBJ1-2	TGCGCCAGCAGCCAAGTTGGGACAGGGGATGGTTCAGGCTACACCTTC	CASSQVGTGDGSGYTF
14	TRBV7-9	.	.	TRBJ1-2	TGTGCCAGCAGAAGTCAGGGGATGCGCTATGGCTACACCTTC	CASRSQGMRYGYTF